This T cell receptor (beta chain) is from a study of Ad26.COV2.S vaccination and SARS-CoV-2 variants (dated by TCRdb to about 2021). In terms of the full investigation: Donors in the vaccine arm were drawn from COV1001, a phase I-IIa trial of Ad26.COV2.S in healthy adults that was multicentre, randomized, double-blind and placebo-controlled. Ad26.COV2.S was administered intramuscularly at 5 x 10^10 or 1 x 10^11 viral particles, either as a single shot or as two shots given 56 days apart. TCRbeta repertoire sequencing was used to assess the specificity and breadth of SARS-CoV-2-reactive T cell receptors after Ad26.COV2.S vaccination. The TCR-sequenced set comprised approximately 30 samples: some 20 Ad26.COV2.S vaccine recipients, 5 placebo recipients and 8 SARS-CoV-2 convalescent individuals. Participants in the trial were split at random into five groups of five each, receiving low-dose or high-dose Ad26.COV2.S once or twice, or else placebo on both occasions. Investigators remained blinded to trial group allocation during experiments and outcome assessment. What the study reported, not specific to this receptor: The authors noted that the TCR breadth and depth analyses may have underestimated total T cell responses. The study lacked the statistical power to compare responses across vaccine doses or regimens. Ad26.COV2.S recipients had higher spike-specific TCR breadth than placebo recipients (P = 0.0014). After vaccination, substantial breadth of spike-specific CD8+ and CD4+ T cell responses was reported. Non-spike TCR breadth was comparable between vaccine and placebo recipients, consistent with the vaccine containing only spike.

TCRbeta CDR3 regions were sequenced with the immunoSEQ Assay. After extraction, genomic DNA underwent amplification by bias-controlled multiplex PCR, followed by high-throughput sequencing. From the authors' description of their analysis: To quantify the absolute abundance of every unique TCRbeta CDR3 region, sequences were collapsed and filtered. T cell fraction was estimated by normalizing TCRbeta template counts to usable DNA, with usable DNA measured through amplification of reference genes found in all nucleated cells. Repertoire TCRs were annotated as SARS-CoV-2-specific when V gene, CDR3 amino acid sequence and J gene were exactly matched to a known reactive TCR set. The reference SARS-CoV-2 TCR set was obtained from MIRA and was filtered for enrichment in COVID-19-positive ImmuneCODE repertoires, whereby public or cross-reactive TCRs were removed. Using the MIRA antigens, annotated TCRs were further analysed by specific ORF or by position within an ORF. Breadth was defined as the number of annotated unique rearrangements divided by the total number of unique productive rearrangements, and depth was defined as the summed frequency of the annotated unique rearrangements. Two-sided Wilcoxon rank-sum tests were used to compare TCR breadth between groups. Entries here come from immuneACCESS through TCRdb and include only in-frame sequences with V and J called. Some clones fail to appear in such tables; in the studies checked, an unresolved V gene covers under half of the shortfall, and the cause of the remainder is unknown. Clonal size and the V and J genes are those of that table, whereas D and trimming came from the DNA. The sample profile shows 300,000 to 350,000 clones; about 82% of them were found once. The leading ten clones occupy 2% to 2.5% of the sample.

Cut back by 4 bases and 2 bases, the V and J ends lie 16 bases apart. The germline V gene sets CDR1 to MDHEN and CDR2 to SYDVKM. The CDR3 goes from the cysteine to the phenylalanine over 16 residues. The kept DNA is CDR3 alone, 48 bases in frame from the first base. The treatment or condition label corresponds to: roughly 20 received Ad26.COV2.S at low or high dose, single or two shots; about 5 received placebo; per-sample allocation not given. Repertoires of vaccine and placebo recipients were sequenced from samples taken on day 63 after the first injection. Between 29 July and 7 August 2020, Cohort 1b enrolled about two dozen adults aged 18-55 years at one site in Boston, USA. Ad26.COV2.S was a replication-incompetent adenovirus type 26 vector that expressed a prefusion-stabilized SARS-CoV-2 spike protein derived from the original Wuhan strain. Of note for this clone: Its antigen specificity is not known. No base quality values were provided; no much bigger clone lies one nucleotide off.

The material was peripheral blood, obtained in a trial of Ad26.COV2.S vaccine versus placebo. Recombination linked TRBV28 to TRBJ2-3; the D gene cannot be named for sure. The sequence came from a person aged 18-60 years who received the Ad26.COV2.S COVID-19 vaccine or a placebo. The CDR3 region: CASSSVDGSYTDTQYF. The sequenced DNA is TGTGCCAGCAGTTCGGTAGACGGATCCTACACAGATACGCAGTATTTT.